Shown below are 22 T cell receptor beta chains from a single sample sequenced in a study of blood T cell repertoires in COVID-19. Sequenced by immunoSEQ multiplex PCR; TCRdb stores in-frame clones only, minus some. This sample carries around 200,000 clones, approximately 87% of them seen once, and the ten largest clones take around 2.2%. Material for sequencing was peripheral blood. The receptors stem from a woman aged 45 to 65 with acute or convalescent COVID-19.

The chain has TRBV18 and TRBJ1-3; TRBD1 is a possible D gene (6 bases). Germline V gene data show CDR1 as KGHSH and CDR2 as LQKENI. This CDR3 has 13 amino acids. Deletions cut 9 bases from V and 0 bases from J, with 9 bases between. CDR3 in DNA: TGTGCCAGTCTGGACAGCTCTGGAAACACCATATATTTT. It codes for CASLDSSGNTIYF.

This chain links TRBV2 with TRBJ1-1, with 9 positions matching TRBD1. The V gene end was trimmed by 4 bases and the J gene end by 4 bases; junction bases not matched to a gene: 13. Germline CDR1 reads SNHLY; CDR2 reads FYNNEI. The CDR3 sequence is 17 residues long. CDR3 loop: CASSGGQGKAFGTEAFF. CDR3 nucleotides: TGTGCCAGCAGTGGGGGACAGGGTAAAGCCTTCGGCACTGAAGCTTTCTTT.

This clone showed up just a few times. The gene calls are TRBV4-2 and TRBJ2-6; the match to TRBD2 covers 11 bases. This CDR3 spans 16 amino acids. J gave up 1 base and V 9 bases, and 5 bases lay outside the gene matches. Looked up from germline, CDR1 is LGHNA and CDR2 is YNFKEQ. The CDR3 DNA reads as TGTGCCAGTACTCTAGCGGGGGGATCTGGGGCCAACGTCCTGACTTTC. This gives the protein CASTLAGGSGANVLTF.

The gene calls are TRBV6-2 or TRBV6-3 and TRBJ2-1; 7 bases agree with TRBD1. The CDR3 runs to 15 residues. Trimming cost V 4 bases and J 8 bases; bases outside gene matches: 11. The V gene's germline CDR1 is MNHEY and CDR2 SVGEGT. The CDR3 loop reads CASSSRDRDWDEQFF. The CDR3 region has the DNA TGTGCCAGCAGTTCCCGGGACAGAGACTGGGATGAGCAGTTCTTC.

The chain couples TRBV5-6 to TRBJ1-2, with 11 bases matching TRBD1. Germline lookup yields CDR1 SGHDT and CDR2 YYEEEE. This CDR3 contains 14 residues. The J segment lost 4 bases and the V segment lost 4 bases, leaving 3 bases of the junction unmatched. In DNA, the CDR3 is TGTGCCAGCAGCCGGGACAGGGGGTTCTATGGCTACACCTTC. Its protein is CASSRDRGFYGYTF.

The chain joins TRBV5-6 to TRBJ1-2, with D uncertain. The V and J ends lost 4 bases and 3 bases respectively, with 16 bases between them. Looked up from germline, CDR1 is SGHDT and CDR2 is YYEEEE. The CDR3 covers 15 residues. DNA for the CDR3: TGTGCCAGCAGCCCGTACGGGGTGTACCACTATGGCTACACCTTC. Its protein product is CASSPYGVYHYGYTF.

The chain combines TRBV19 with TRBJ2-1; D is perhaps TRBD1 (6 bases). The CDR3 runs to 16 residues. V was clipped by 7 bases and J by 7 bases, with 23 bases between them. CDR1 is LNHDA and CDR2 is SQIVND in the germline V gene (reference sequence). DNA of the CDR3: TGTGCCAGTACCGATATGGGTAGGGGGAGAAGGAATGAGCAGTTCTTC. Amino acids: CASTDMGRGRRNEQFF.

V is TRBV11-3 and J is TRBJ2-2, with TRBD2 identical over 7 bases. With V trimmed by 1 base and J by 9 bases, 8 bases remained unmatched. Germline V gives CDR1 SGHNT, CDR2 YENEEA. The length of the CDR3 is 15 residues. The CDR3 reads CASSLGRLAPRELFF. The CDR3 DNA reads TGTGCCAGCAGCTTAGGTAGACTAGCCCCCCGGGAGCTGTTTTTT.

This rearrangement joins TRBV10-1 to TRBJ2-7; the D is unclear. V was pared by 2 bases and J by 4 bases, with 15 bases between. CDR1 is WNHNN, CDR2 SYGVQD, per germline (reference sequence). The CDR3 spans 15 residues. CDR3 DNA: TGCGCCAGCAGTGAGGTGGCAGGTCTTGATTACGAGCAGTACTTC. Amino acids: CASSEVAGLDYEQYF.

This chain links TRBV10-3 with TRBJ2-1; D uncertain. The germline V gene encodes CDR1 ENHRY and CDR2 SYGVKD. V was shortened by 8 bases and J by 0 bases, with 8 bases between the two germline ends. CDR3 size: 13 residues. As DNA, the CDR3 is TGTGCCATCCAACCCAGCTCCTACAATGAGCAGTTCTTC. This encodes CAIQPSSYNEQFF.

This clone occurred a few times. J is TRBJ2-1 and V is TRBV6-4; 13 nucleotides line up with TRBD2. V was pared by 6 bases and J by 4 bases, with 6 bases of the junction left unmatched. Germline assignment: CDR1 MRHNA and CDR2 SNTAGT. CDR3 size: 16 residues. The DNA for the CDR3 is TGTGCCAGCAGCCTCACTAGCGGGGGGGCGTACAATGAGCAGTTCTTC. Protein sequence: CASSLTSGGAYNEQFF.

The CDR3 sequence is CASSPGGQPNYTF. DNA of the CDR3: TGTGCCAGCAGTCCGGGGGGGCAACCTAACTACACCTTC. The chain carries TRBV6-5 and TRBJ1-2, with D perhaps matching TRBD1 (6 bases). CDR1 and CDR2 (germline): MNHEY, SVGAGI. The ends were cut back, 5 bases at V and 10 bases at J, with 17 bases in the middle. This CDR3 is 13 amino acids long.

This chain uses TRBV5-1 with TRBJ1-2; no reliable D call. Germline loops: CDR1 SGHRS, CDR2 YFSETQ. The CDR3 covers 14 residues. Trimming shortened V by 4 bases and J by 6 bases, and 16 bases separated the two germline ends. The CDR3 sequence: CASSEPTASDGYTF. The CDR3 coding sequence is TGCGCCAGCAGCGAGCCAACAGCCTCTGATGGCTACACCTTC.

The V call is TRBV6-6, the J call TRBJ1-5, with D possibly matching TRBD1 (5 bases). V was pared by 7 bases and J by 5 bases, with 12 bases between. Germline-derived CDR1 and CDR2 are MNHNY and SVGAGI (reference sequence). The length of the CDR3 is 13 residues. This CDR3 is CASTGRADQPQHF. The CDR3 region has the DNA TGTGCCAGCACGGGCAGGGCGGATCAGCCCCAGCATTTT.

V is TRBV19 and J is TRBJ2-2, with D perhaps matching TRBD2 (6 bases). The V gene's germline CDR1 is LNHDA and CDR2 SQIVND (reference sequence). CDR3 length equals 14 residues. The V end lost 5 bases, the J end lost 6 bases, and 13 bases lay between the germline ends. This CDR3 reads CASSGGWGAGELFF. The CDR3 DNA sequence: TGTGCCAGTAGTGGAGGATGGGGGGCCGGGGAGCTGTTTTTT.

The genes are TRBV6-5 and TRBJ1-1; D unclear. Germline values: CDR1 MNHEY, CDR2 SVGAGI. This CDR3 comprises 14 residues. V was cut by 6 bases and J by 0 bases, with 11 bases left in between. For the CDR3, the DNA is TGTGCCAGCAGCCTAACTTTGGTGAACACTGAAGCTTTCTTT. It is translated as CASSLTLVNTEAFF.

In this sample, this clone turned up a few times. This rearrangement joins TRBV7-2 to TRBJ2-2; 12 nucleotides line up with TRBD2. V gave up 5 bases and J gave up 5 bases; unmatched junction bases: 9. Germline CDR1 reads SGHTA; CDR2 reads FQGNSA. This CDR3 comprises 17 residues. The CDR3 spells CASSLPWTSGVTGELFF. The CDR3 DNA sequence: TGTGCCAGCAGCCTTCCTTGGACTAGCGGGGTTACCGGGGAGCTGTTTTTT.

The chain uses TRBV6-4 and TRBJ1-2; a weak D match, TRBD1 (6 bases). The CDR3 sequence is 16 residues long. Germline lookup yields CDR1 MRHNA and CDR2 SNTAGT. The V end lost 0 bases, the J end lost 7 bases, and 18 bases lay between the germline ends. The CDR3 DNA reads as TGTGCCAGCAGTGACTCGGGGGACACCAGAGGAGGTGGCTACACCTTC. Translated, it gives CASSDSGDTRGGGYTF.

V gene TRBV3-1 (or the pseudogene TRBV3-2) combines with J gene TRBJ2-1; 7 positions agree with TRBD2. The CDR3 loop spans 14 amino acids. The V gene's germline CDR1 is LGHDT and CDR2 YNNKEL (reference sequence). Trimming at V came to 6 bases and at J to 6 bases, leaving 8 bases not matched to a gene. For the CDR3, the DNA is TGTGCCAGCAGGGGGGGAGGGAGCGGCAATGAGCAGTTCTTC. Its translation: CASRGGGSGNEQFF.

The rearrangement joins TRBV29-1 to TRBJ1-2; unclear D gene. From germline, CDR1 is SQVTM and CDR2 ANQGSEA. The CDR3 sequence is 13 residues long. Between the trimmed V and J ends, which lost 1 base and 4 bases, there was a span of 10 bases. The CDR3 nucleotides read TGCAGCGTTGAAGTGAAGCCAAGCTATGGCTACACCTTC. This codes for CSVEVKPSYGYTF.

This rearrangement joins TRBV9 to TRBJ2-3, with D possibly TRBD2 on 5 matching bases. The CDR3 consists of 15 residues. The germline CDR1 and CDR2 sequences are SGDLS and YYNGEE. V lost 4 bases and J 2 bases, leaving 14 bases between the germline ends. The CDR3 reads CASSSPTGNTDTQYF. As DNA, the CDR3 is TGTGCCAGCAGCTCTCCAACCGGGAACACAGATACGCAGTATTTT.

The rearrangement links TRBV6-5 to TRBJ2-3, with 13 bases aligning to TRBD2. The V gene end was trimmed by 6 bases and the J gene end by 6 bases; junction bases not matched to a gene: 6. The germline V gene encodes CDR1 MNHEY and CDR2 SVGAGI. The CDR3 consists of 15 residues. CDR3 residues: CASSPGLAGVDTQYF. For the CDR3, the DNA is TGTGCCAGCAGCCCCGGACTAGCGGGAGTCGATACGCAGTATTTT.